The 20 T cell receptor beta chains below were found in one sample sequenced in a study of T cell repertoires in cytomegalovirus infection. Each CDR3 protein is one row after TCRdb ran MiXCR on the reads. The sample contains approximately 290,000 distinct CDR3 sequences, over 20% of which appear only once. Sequenced sample: PBMCs. Receptors were obtained from a human donor in good health (CMV status not recorded). Some clones in this sample may be carry-over from other donors' samples.

The gene calls are TRBV4-1 and TRBJ2-3; 9 nucleotides match TRBD2. The CDR3 is made up of 17 amino acids. V trimming: 1 base; J trimming: 4 bases; junction bases outside the gene matches: 9. CDR1 MGHRA and CDR2 YSYEKL come from the germline V gene. This CDR3 reads CASSQAFLAGLPDTQYF. In DNA, the CDR3 is TGCGCCAGCAGCCAAGCGTTCCTAGCGGGGCTCCCAGATACGCAGTATTTT.

V usage is TRBV20-1 and J usage is TRBJ2-1; D possibly uses TRBD1 or TRBD2 (6 bases each). The germline CDR1 and CDR2 sequences are DFQATT and SNEGSKA (reference sequence). CDR3 size: 14 residues. The ends were cut back, 1 base at V and 6 bases at J, with 13 bases in the middle. In DNA form, the CDR3 reads TGCAGTGCTAGAGTAGCCAGGGGACTCAATGAGCAGTTCTTC. Translated: CSARVARGLNEQFF.

This clonotype came up a few times. This chain connects TRBV10-1 to TRBJ2-2; maybe TRBD1 (5 bases). Trimming took off 4 bases at V and 6 bases at J, with 9 bases between the two ends. This CDR3 is 13 amino acids long. CDR1 and CDR2 (germline): WNHNN, SYGVQD (reference sequence). CDR3: CASSADRAGELFF. In nucleotides, the CDR3 is TGCGCCAGCAGTGCCGACAGAGCCGGGGAGCTGTTTTTT.

This rearrangement joins TRBV12-3 or TRBV12-4 to TRBJ2-6; D remains unclear. The CDR3 runs to 14 residues. With 11 bases removed from V and 0 bases from J, the gap between germline ends came to 11 bases. The CDR3 DNA is TGTGCCGTGCAGTTAAGCTCTGGGGCCAACGTCCTGACTTTC. Amino acids: CAVQLSSGANVLTF.

The chain joins TRBV7-2 to TRBJ2-7; 9 nucleotides line up with TRBD1. The V segment lost 1 base and the J segment 1 base; nucleotides outside the gene matches: 5. The germline gives CDR1 SGHTA, CDR2 FQGNSA. CDR3 length equals 16 residues. The CDR3 loop is CASSLGGTGLSYEQYF. In DNA form, the CDR3 reads TGTGCCAGCAGCTTAGGAGGGACAGGGTTGTCCTACGAGCAGTACTTC. Looking up the rest from reference TRBV7-2 and TRBJ2-7 gives the full variable domain: GAGVSQSPSNKVTEKGKDVELRCDPISGHTALYWYRQSLGQGLEFLIYFQGNSAPDKSGLPSDRFSAERTGGSVSTLTIQRTQQEDSAVYLCASSLGGTGLSYEQYFGPGTRLTVT.

The chain employs TRBV11-2 and TRBJ2-7, with a weak D call TRBD2 (5 bases). Germline CDR1 reads SGHAT; CDR2 reads FQNNGV. The CDR3 length is 13 residues. The ends were cut back, 2 bases at V and 3 bases at J, with 8 bases in the middle. CDR3 region: CASSLIGVYEQYF. CDR3 nucleotides: TGTGCCAGCAGCTTAATCGGGGTCTACGAGCAGTACTTC.

V usage is TRBV11-2 and J usage is TRBJ2-2, with D possibly being TRBD2 (5 bases). Germline values: CDR1 SGHAT, CDR2 FQNNGV. The CDR3 totals 14 residues. V was pared by 5 bases and J by 7 bases, with 14 bases between. The CDR3 coding sequence is TGTGCCAGCAGCACCTTAGCGTCGAACGGGGAGCTGTTTTTT. Its protein is CASSTLASNGELFF. Based on the CDR3 plus reference TRBV11-2 and TRBJ2-2, the full variable domain is EAGVAQSPRYKIIEKRQSVAFWCNPISGHATLYWYQQILGQGPKLLIQFQNNGVVDDSQLPKDRFSAERLKGVDSTLKIQPAKLEDSAVYLCASSTLASNGELFFGEGSRLTVL.

This clonotype has a count of ten or more. The J gene is TRBJ1-2, the V gene TRBV12-3 or TRBV12-4; TRBD1 might be the D (5 bases). The CDR3 is 14 amino acids. V shed 2 bases and J shed 6 bases, with 13 bases lying between them. CDR3 DNA: TGTGCCAGCAGTTTATGGGGGATGATGGATGGCTACACCTTC. Its protein product is CASSLWGMMDGYTF.

This clonotype showed up just a few times. The rearrangement links TRBV6-1 to TRBJ1-3; tentative D call: TRBD1 (6 bases). There are 15 residues in the CDR3. CDR1 is MNHNS, CDR2 SASEGT, per germline. The V and J ends lost 6 bases and 0 bases respectively, with 12 bases between them. This chain's CDR3 is CASSRDISSGNTIYF. CDR3 DNA sequence: TGTGCCAGCAGCCGGGACATATCCTCTGGAAACACCATATATTTT.

Regarding this clonotype: One base away lies a much larger clone, so this may be a sequencing read error. The chain uses TRBV7-2 and TRBJ1-1; 7 positions agree with TRBD1. CDR1 is SGHTA and CDR2 is FQGNSA in the germline V gene. V lost 7 bases and J lost 1; bases outside the gene matches: 3. The CDR3 has 13 amino acids. CDR3 sequence reads: CASKTGWNTEAFF. The CDR3 DNA reads as TGTGCCAGCAAGACAGGGTGGAACACTGAAGCTTTCTTT. Together with reference TRBV7-2 and TRBJ1-1, the CDR3 gives the full variable domain: GAGVSQSPSNKVTEKGKDVELRCDPISGHTALYWYRQSLGQGLEFLIYFQGNSAPDKSGLPSDRFSAERTGGSVSTLTIQRTQQEDSAVYLCASKTGWNTEAFFGQGTRLTVV.

Many counts were recorded for this clonotype. The rearrangement joins TRBV10-3 to TRBJ1-5; D gene ambiguous. Germline assignment: CDR1 ENHRY and CDR2 SYGVKD. The CDR3 totals 14 residues. The V gene lost 11 bases and the J gene lost 4 bases, with 18 bases spanning the gap. CDR3 nucleotides: TGTGCCGCGGCCGGAGTCCTGGGGAATCAGCCCCAGCATTTT. Encoded protein: CAAAGVLGNQPQHF.

The genes are TRBV29-1 and TRBJ1-4; D not certain. Germline-derived CDR1 and CDR2 are SQVTM and ANQGSEA. V lost 4 bases, J lost 5 bases, and 11 bases lay in between. CDR3 length: 13 residues. For the CDR3, the DNA is TGCAGCGTTGGGGTTAGAACGAATGAAAAACTGTTTTTT. Translated: CSVGVRTNEKLFF.

This chain's CDR3 is CASSAGTRNTEAFF. The CDR3 DNA follows: TGTGCCAGTAGTGCCGGGACACGTAACACTGAAGCTTTCTTT. The chain carries TRBV19 and TRBJ1-1; D is perhaps TRBD1 (6 bases). There are 14 residues in the CDR3. Trimming shortened V by 5 bases and J by 2 bases, and 12 bases separated the two germline ends. Germline V CDR1 and CDR2: LNHDA, SQIVND (reference sequence).

This clonotype was detected only a few times. The rearrangement links TRBV6-1 to TRBJ2-7; the match to TRBD2 covers 10 bases. CDR3 length: 14 residues. The ends lost 5 bases at V and 3 bases at J; junction bases unmatched: 4. Germline assignment: CDR1 MNHNS and CDR2 SASEGT. CDR3 protein: CASSRTSGNYEQYF. The CDR3 nucleotides are TGTGCCAGCAGTAGGACTAGCGGTAACTACGAGCAGTACTTC.

This clonotype was observed at least ten times. The chain is built from TRBV19 and TRBJ1-5, with no clear D. Germline lookup yields CDR1 LNHDA and CDR2 SQIVND (reference sequence). Trimming shortened V by 9 bases and J by 0 bases, and 15 bases separated the two germline ends. There are 15 residues in the CDR3. CDR3 nucleotide sequence: TGTGCCAGCATGAGGCCGATGGGTAGCAATCAGCCCCAGCATTTT. Translated: CASMRPMGSNQPQHF.

The chain employs TRBV5-4 and TRBJ2-1; the D gene is possibly TRBD1 (6 bases). Trimming removed 2 bases at V and 3 bases at J, with 9 bases between. CDR1 SGHNT and CDR2 YYREEE come from the germline V gene (reference sequence). The length of the CDR3 is 14 residues. This CDR3 is CASSFPGHYNEQFF. The CDR3 coding sequence is TGTGCCAGCAGCTTTCCGGGACACTACAATGAGCAGTTCTTC.

In nucleotides, the CDR3 is TGCGCCAGCAGCTTGAACAGCTTCTCTGGGGCCAACGTCCTGACTTTC. Residues: CASSLNSFSGANVLTF. This chain links TRBV5-1 with TRBJ2-6, with D uncertain. The CDR3 consists of 16 residues. Germline CDR1 and CDR2: SGHRS and YFSETQ. V lost 1 base and J 0 bases, leaving 8 bases between the germline ends.

This chain uses TRBV2 with TRBJ1-6; TRBD1 aligns across 7 bases. Germline CDR1 and CDR2: SNHLY and FYNNEI. After removal of 6 bases from V and 7 bases from J, the junction contained 9 bases not matched to a gene. The CDR3 is 15 amino acids. The CDR3 loop is CASRTRTGGNSPLHF. The CDR3 nucleotides read TGTGCCAGCAGAACTCGGACAGGCGGAAATTCACCCCTCCACTTT.

Regarding this clonotype: This may come from a read error, since a much larger clone is one base off. The chain uses TRBV7-9 and TRBJ1-5, with D unclear. CDR1 SEHNR and CDR2 FQNEAQ come from the germline V gene (reference sequence). The V end was cut by 5 bases, the J end by 1 base, with 9 bases between. CDR3 length: 14 amino acids. CDR3 sequence (DNA): TGTGCCAGCAGCACCGACACGAGCAATCAGCCCCAGCATTTT. Protein sequence: CASSTDTSNQPQHF.

There are many counts of this clonotype. The rearrangement uses TRBV7-2 and TRBJ1-1; 7 positions match TRBD1. CDR1 and CDR2 from the germline V gene are SGHTA and FQGNSA. The V and J ends lost 2 bases and 5 bases, in that order; junction bases with no gene match: 8. There are 15 residues in the CDR3. The CDR3 spells CASSLFKGAGTEAFF. CDR3 bases: TGTGCCAGCAGCTTATTTAAGGGGGCGGGTACTGAAGCTTTCTTT.